The present TCR beta chain was sequenced within a study of identical twins (dated by TCRdb to about 2016). About the full investigation: To test whether fetal clonotypes persist, this study deep-sequenced TCR alpha and beta repertoires from monozygotic twins, from unrelated adults of various ages, and from cord blood. To rule out contamination, replicate twin experiments were performed at different times with different library preparation protocols. Study-wide findings and limitations: Compared with coincidental sharing between unrelated individuals, an excess of low generation-probability sequences was observed among out-of-frame TCR alpha sequences shared between twins. Recombination models systematically underestimated out-of-frame TCR alpha sharing in monozygotic twins but agreed with sharing between unrelated individuals. Abundant cord blood beta clonotypes carried fewer insertions; young adult naive repertoires showed a weaker similar trend, while memory repertoires showed none. Because the same donors could not be followed over many years, the conclusions relied on cross-sectional statistical analysis. Invariant T cells such as MAIT and iNKT could partly confound zero-insertion analyses, although diverse VJ usage argued against such confounding for most clonotypes. The excess sharing between twins in beta out-of-frame sequences was weaker because fewer shared sequences reduced the signal-to-noise ratio.

The library was made by 5' RACE. The sequencing machine was an Illumina HiSeq 2000. A universal primer binding site was added through template switching, and the final cDNA carried a unique molecular identifier so that TCR cDNA molecules could be counted accurately. Specific primers in the conserved constant-segment region were used to synthesize first-strand cDNA for TCR alpha and beta chains. To control for contamination, each cDNA library was double barcoded with a SMART-Mk sample barcode plus Illumina barcodes. TruSeq adapter sequences along with Illumina sample barcodes were introduced in two successive PCR steps. TCR alpha and beta cDNA libraries were sequenced on the Illumina HiSeq platform with custom primers. As for the original processing: MiGEC processed the raw reads to extract unique molecular identifiers, while MiXCR was used to determine the CDR3 positions. Recombination models were inferred per individual with the repgenHMM and IGoR tools using an EM algorithm. The analysis of shared clonotypes was done with the tcR package in R, with sharing normalized by the product of cloneset sizes. Out-of-frame nonproductive sequences were analyzed to study raw recombination free of thymic and clonal selection effects. TCRdb trimmed public reads at Q25 via fastp, called clones via MiXCR and kept in-frame beta chains. Each record represents a unique CDR3 protein, reported with the most common genes and DNA among its rows. TCRdb, not the authors, supplied the V and J calls. Present in this sample are about 520,000 distinct CDR3 sequences, around 20% of which were seen just once. 0.91% of the sample rests with the top ten.

About this clonotype itself: This receptor's antigen is unknown. No much larger clone exists at a distance of one base, and base qualities are not known.

Inclusive of the bounding cysteine and phenylalanine, the CDR3 is 15 residues long. Only CDR3 DNA remains: 45 bases, in frame from the first base. Based on the germline V gene, the CDR1 and CDR2 sequences are SGHRS and YFSETQ. The junction shows trimming of 5 bases on V and 5 bases on J, plus 19 bases between the germline ends. Every donor was a healthy Caucasian. Three pairs of female monozygotic twins, all aged roughly 18 to 29 years, were included in the twin cohort. Positive isolation kits from Invitrogen were used to isolate CD4+ and CD8+ T cell populations. The sample also formed part of further work on T cells expressing NK-cell markers. From the second report: TCR beta-chain repertoires were profiled in sorted CD3+CD56+NKG2C+, CD3+CD56+NKG2C- and CD3+CD56-NKG2C+ T-cell subsets from fewer than 10 donors. Of the eight sequenced donors, seven were found to be HCMV-seropositive and one was found to be HCMV-seronegative. In several experiments an anti-gammadeltaTCR antibody was added to restrict sorting to alphabetaTCR-expressing T cells. In six donors, the dominant CD3+CD56+NKG2C+ clonotypes ranked among the top 10 CD8+ clonotypes, making up about 1.0-7.0% of CD8+ T cells. Those dominant clonotypes were again the most abundant among CD3+CD56-NKG2C+ cells in a few donors, at about 25-60.1%. Whether the expanded NKG2C-expressing T cell clones were specific for HCMV antigens was left unclear. The study sequenced eight donors, all healthy volunteers chosen at random: three men and five women. HCMV serostatus was determined by detecting HCMV-specific IgG in serum with a commercial ELISA kit. Reads were demultiplexed and grouped by UMI with MIGEC, and clonotypes were assembled and quantified with MiTCR. To remove erroneous sequences, TCR cDNA sequences were retained only when supported by two or more reads. The tcR package was used for downstream repertoire analysis, with clonotypes matched between fractions based on CDR3 nucleotide sequence plus V segment. VDJmatch was used to annotate antigen specificity against VDJdb, with one amino acid substitution allowed in CDR3.

This receptor was taken from a woman aged 18-29 years in good health. The rearranged chain carries TRBV5-1 and TRBJ1-1; TRBD1 might be the D gene, on 5 matching bases. The material sequenced was CD4+ T cells sorted from blood. The nucleotides are TGCGCCAGCAGACCTCCGGGACCGGGGGGAACTGAAGCTTTCTTT. Protein translation: CASRPPGPGGTEAFF.